Listed below are T cell receptor beta chains from one sample, sequenced in a study of cytomegalovirus exposure and HLA in healthy donors. This table comes from immunoSEQ multiplex PCR, and its TCRdb copy is limited to in-frame clones, with some not included. Of more than 80,000 clones in the sample, over 70% were seen once. The material sequenced was PBMCs. Receptors originate from a girl aged 2 to 9 in good health and CMV-seropositive. Both conserved end residues are part of each CDR3. Fields, in order: clone size, V gene, D gene, J gene, CDR3 DNA, CDR3 protein. D genes are given only for firm matches. Clone size appears in some rows only: once, few, many, or a class for an expanded clone.

few	TRBV6-1	.	TRBJ1-1	TGTGCCAGCAGTGAAATGGTCAGGGTGAACACTGAAGCTTTCTTT	CASSEMVRVNTEAFF
.	TRBV29-1	TRBD2	TRBJ2-3	TGCAGCACCAACGGACTAGCGAGCACAGATACGCAGTATTTT	CSTNGLASTDTQYF
.	TRBV7-2	TRBD1	TRBJ1-1	TGTGCCAGCAGCCGGGACGGGACAGGGGCGGACACTGAAGCTTTCTTT	CASSRDGTGADTEAFF
.	TRBV27	TRBD2	TRBJ2-1	TGTGCCACCACGGGAGGTTTAAATGAGCAGTTCTTC	CATTGGLNEQFF
few	TRBV27	TRBD1	TRBJ2-3	TGTGCCAGCAGAAGACCGGGACAGGGGGAATCCTCTACGCAGTATTTT	CASRRPGQGESSTQYF
.	TRBV10-3	.	TRBJ2-1	TGTGCCATCAGTGAGTCGGACTATCCCTCCTACAATGAGCAGTTCTTC	CAISESDYPSYNEQFF
.	TRBV5-1	.	TRBJ2-5	TGCGCCAGCAGCTCTGAGTCGGAGACCCAGTACTTC	CASSSESETQYF
.	TRBV6-5	.	TRBJ2-7	TGTGCCAGCAGGACCAGGGATCAGGAGCAGTACTTC	CASRTRDQEQYF
.	TRBV18	.	TRBJ1-2	TGTGCCAGCTCACCCGGTCAAGGGGTAGGCGACGGCTACACCTTC	CASSPGQGVGDGYTF
.	TRBV18	.	TRBJ1-1	TGTGCCAGCTCATTGCCTAGCCTAGGTGAAGCTTTCTTT	CASSLPSLGEAFF
.	TRBV2	.	TRBJ1-4	TGTGCCAGCAGTTCTTTCATCAGGGGAACTAATGAAAAACTGTTTTTT	CASSSFIRGTNEKLFF
once	TRBV28	TRBD2	TRBJ2-3	TGTGCCACTGGGACTAGCGGCGAGTCTGGGGATACGCAGTATTTT	CATGTSGESGDTQYF
.	TRBV7-9	TRBD1	TRBJ1-4	TGTGCCAGTACAACAGGGGGCGAGGAAAAACTGTTTTTT	CASTTGGEEKLFF
.	TRBV13	TRBD2	TRBJ2-5	TGTGCCAGCAGCTCATTAGCGGGGGAGACCCAGTACTTC	CASSSLAGETQYF
once	TRBV30	TRBD2	TRBJ2-7	TGTGCCTGGAGTGTAGGGTGGGGGGGTAGTAAAAGTTCCTACGAGCAGTACTTC	CAWSVGWGGSKSSYEQYF
.	TRBV19	.	TRBJ1-4	TGTGCCAGTAGTCAGGGGCGTGCAACTAATGAAAAACTGTTTTTT	CASSQGRATNEKLFF
once	TRBV5-6	TRBD1	TRBJ2-4	TGTGCCAGCAGAGAGGGGACAGGGCGAGCCTATGCCAAAAACATTCAGTACTTC	CASREGTGRAYAKNIQYF
.	TRBV7-9	.	TRBJ1-1	TGTGCCAGCAGCCCCGGAGACAGGAACACTGAAGCTTTCTTT	CASSPGDRNTEAFF
.	TRBV30	.	TRBJ2-4	TGTGCCTGGAGTGTGGGCAGAAGCAAGTACTTC	CAWSVGRSKYF
.	TRBV10-2	.	TRBJ2-4	TGCGCCAGCACTAAGGGACTGAATTTAGCCAAAAACATTCAGTACTTC	CASTKGLNLAKNIQYF
.	TRBV2	.	TRBJ1-1	TGTGCCAGCAGAGACATGAACACTGAAGCTTTCTTT	CASRDMNTEAFF
.	TRBV30	TRBD1	TRBJ2-7	TGTGCCTGGAGTAAGGCGACAGGGTATCAGTTGGTCGTTTCCTACGAGCAGTACTTC	CAWSKATGYQLVVSYEQYF
.	TRBV21-1	.	TRBJ2-1	TGTGCCAGCAGCAAGGGGCCGGGACTAGCGGGAGGAGTAGGGCACTACAATGAGCAGTTCTTC	CASSKGPGLAGGVGHYNEQFF
.	TRBV4-2	TRBD1	TRBJ2-1	TGTGCCAGCACCCTAGAACCGACAGGGGCGTCCTACAATGAGCAGTTCTTC	CASTLEPTGASYNEQFF
.	TRBV7-6	.	TRBJ1-1	TGTGCCAGCAGCTTCGGGAAGAACACTGAAGCTTTCTTT	CASSFGKNTEAFF
few	TRBV7-8	.	TRBJ1-1	TGTGCCAGCAGCTTAGGGGACACTCCTACACCGTGGACTGAAGCTTTCTTT	CASSLGDTPTPWTEAFF
.	TRBV4-1	TRBD1	TRBJ2-1	TGCGCCAGCAGCCCCAACCCCGGCAGGACAGGCCCCTACAATGAGCAGTTCTTC	CASSPNPGRTGPYNEQFF
.	TRBV29-1	TRBD1	TRBJ2-5	TGCAGCGTTGATTTCCAGACAGGGCCTGAGACCCAGTACTTC	CSVDFQTGPETQYF
.	TRBV10-3	TRBD2	TRBJ2-1	TGTGCCATCAGTGGATCTAGACTAGCGGGAGGTAGCGATGAGCAGTTCTTC	CAISGSRLAGGSDEQFF
.	TRBV5-1	TRBD1	TRBJ2-3	TGCGCCAGCAGCTGGGACCGGACAGGGAAAGATACGCAGTATTTT	CASSWDRTGKDTQYF
.	TRBV6-1	TRBD1	TRBJ1-1	TGTGCCATTGAGGGGGCTCTCGAAGCTTTCTTT	CAIEGALEAFF
.	TRBV4-1	TRBD1	TRBJ1-1	TGCGCCAGCAGCAGCAAAGACAGGGTCACTGAAGCTTTCTTT	CASSSKDRVTEAFF
.	TRBV28	.	TRBJ2-2	TGTGCCAGCAGTCTTGGGGCGGGATGGGCCGGGGAGCTGTTTTTT	CASSLGAGWAGELFF
.	TRBV30	.	TRBJ2-7	TGTGCCTGGAAGGTGCAGGGCGAGCAGTACTTC	CAWKVQGEQYF
.	TRBV4-2	.	TRBJ2-3	TGTGCCAGCAGCCAGGGAGATTCTAGAACAGATACGCAGTATTTT	CASSQGDSRTDTQYF
.	TRBV7-7	TRBD2	TRBJ2-1	TGTGCTAGCAGTTCGGGACTAGCGGGCTACAATGAGCAGTTCTTC	CASSSGLAGYNEQFF
.	TRBV5-8	TRBD1	TRBJ1-5	TGTGCCAGCAGCGGGGGACAGTTTAGCAATCAGCCCCAGCATTTT	CASSGGQFSNQPQHF
.	TRBV5-6	.	TRBJ1-1	TGTGCCAGCAGAGGCAGGGCGACTGAAGCTTTCTTT	CASRGRATEAFF
once	TRBV5-1	TRBD2	TRBJ2-7	TGCGCCAGCAGCTTGGTTGTTAGCGGGAGCAACGAGCAGTACTTC	CASSLVVSGSNEQYF
.	TRBV5-1	.	TRBJ2-7	TGCGCCAGCAGCTTGGGTCGGGGGGCTACCTACGAGCAGTACTTC	CASSLGRGATYEQYF
few	TRBV28	.	TRBJ2-3	TGTGCCAGCAGTCCAGGGGGGCCAGCAGATACGCAGTATTTT	CASSPGGPADTQYF